Each of the 10 T cell receptor beta chains below was sequenced from the same sample in a study of OX40 agonist ivuxolimab in advanced cancers. The method was immunoSEQ multiplex PCR; TCRdb's version includes in-frame clones alone and lacks a portion of them. Found here are tens of thousands of clones, around 87% of them singletons; the top ten hold around 21%. Sequenced material: CD4+ or CD8+ T cells sorted from blood, taken in a trial of the OX40 agonist ivuxolimab. These receptors all come from an adult with an advanced solid tumor such as melanoma, head and neck, liver or kidney cancer.

The chain has TRBV19 and TRBJ1-5; the match to TRBD1 covers 10 bases. There are 17 residues in the CDR3. Germline V gene sequence: CDR1 LNHDA, CDR2 SQIVND (reference sequence). J gave up 7 bases and V 4 bases, and 13 bases lay outside the gene matches. CDR3 residues: CASSTSWGTGDRQPQHF. The CDR3 region has the DNA TGTGCCAGTAGTACGTCGTGGGGGACAGGGGATCGGCAGCCCCAGCATTTT.

This clone was detected once. This rearrangement joins TRBV27 to TRBJ2-7, with 9 nucleotides matching TRBD1. With 5 bases clipped from V and 0 bases from J, the junction kept 5 bases outside the gene matches. The CDR3 is 15 residues long. Germline V gene lookup returns CDR1 MNHEY and CDR2 SMNVEV (reference sequence). The CDR3 reads CASSIRQGVSYEQYF. The CDR3 bases are TGTGCCAGCAGTATCAGACAGGGGGTCTCCTACGAGCAGTACTTC.

V is TRBV21-1 and J is TRBJ2-7; the table assigns TRBD1, which was not confirmed against the DNA. TRBV21-1 is tagged as a pseudogene. The CDR3 sequence is 20 residues long. CDR3 loop: CASSKTLRGDRGRWTYEQYF. The CDR3 DNA reads as TGTGCCAGCAGCAAAACTCTACGCGGGGACAGGGGGCGGTGGACCTACGAGCAGTACTTC.

The chain has TRBV7-2 and TRBJ2-5, with no clear D. CDR1 is SGHTA, CDR2 FQGNSA, per germline. The V end was cut by 1 base, the J end by 5 bases, with 8 bases between. The CDR3 is 13 amino acids. CDR3 residues: CASSLVEPETQYF. CDR3 nucleotides: TGTGCCAGCAGCTTAGTAGAGCCCGAGACCCAGTACTTC.

CDR3 amino acids: CASSPPGEATYEQYF. In DNA form, the CDR3 reads TGTGCCAGCAGTCCCCCTGGGGAGGCTACCTACGAGCAGTACTTC. J is TRBJ2-7 and V is TRBV6-8, with D perhaps TRBD2 (6 bases). The CDR3 spans 15 residues. CDR1 and CDR2 (germline): MNHGY, SAAAGT. Trimming stripped 5 bases from V and 2 bases from J, with 16 bases between.

The CDR3: CASSDYGTYTGELFF. Here the CDR3 DNA reads TGTGCCAGCAGTGATTATGGGACATACACCGGGGAGCTGTTTTTT. The chain has TRBV2 and TRBJ2-2, with D possibly TRBD1 on 6 matching bases. Germline CDR1 and CDR2: SNHLY and FYNNEI. V dropped 3 bases and J dropped 3 bases, with 11 bases sitting between them. This CDR3 comprises 15 residues.

The V gene is TRBV18, the J gene TRBJ1-6; a possible D gene is TRBD1 (6 bases). Germline CDR1 reads KGHSH; CDR2 reads LQKENI. V lost 3 bases to trimming and J lost 8 bases, with 14 bases between them. CDR3 length equals 15 residues. The CDR3, as DNA: TGTGCCAGCTCACCGTCTGTACAGGGCGATTCACCCCTCCACTTT. It translates to CASSPSVQGDSPLHF.

This clone was recorded a few times. The rearrangement joins TRBV7-9 to TRBJ2-1; no clear D. The germline V and J ends were trimmed by 6 bases and 0 bases, with 15 bases remaining between them. Germline V CDR1 and CDR2: SEHNR, FQNEAQ (reference sequence). CDR3 size: 16 residues. The CDR3 sequence is CASSSQIESSYNEQFF. The CDR3 nucleotides read TGTGCCAGCAGTTCGCAAATCGAGAGCTCCTACAATGAGCAGTTCTTC.

V and J are TRBV6-6 and TRBJ1-5; 7 positions agree with TRBD1. The CDR3 contains 15 residues. The trim removed 6 bases at V and 0 bases at J, leaving 5 bases unmatched. Per the germline V gene, CDR1 is MNHNY and CDR2 is SVGAGI (reference sequence). The CDR3 region is CASRQDRDSNQPQHF. CDR3 DNA: TGTGCCAGCAGACAAGACAGGGATAGCAATCAGCCCCAGCATTTT.

The chain recombines TRBV7-9 with TRBJ2-3; no clear D gene. CDR1 and CDR2 (germline): SEHNR, FQNEAQ (reference sequence). The CDR3 covers 11 residues. V lost 3 bases, J lost 6 bases, and 4 bases lay in between. The CDR3 reads CASSLRDTQYF. The CDR3 DNA reads TGTGCCAGCAGCTTGAGGGATACGCAGTATTTT.